The 29 T cell receptor beta chains below were found in one sample sequenced in a study of T cell clusters in autoimmune cytopenias. Multiplex touch-down PCR amplified TRB using TRB-A and TRB-B pools in one tube. TCRdb re-called the multiplex PCR reads and gives one entry per CDR3 protein, without DNA. The sample data list about 3,900 distinct CDR3 sequences. TRB was amplified from around 0.25 ug of peripheral blood genomic DNA per sample. The same data also contributed to another study, on T cell repertoires in aging, cancer and after chemotherapy.

Sequenced: peripheral blood. The receptors come from a human donor in good health.

This rearrangement joins TRBV30 to TRBJ2-1; the TRBD1 assignment by TCRdb is unverifiable without DNA. The CDR3 sequence is 11 residues long. Germline V gene lookup returns CDR1 GTSNPN and CDR2 SVGIG (reference sequence). The chain's CDR3 is CAWSVYQGSFF.

This clonotype is deemed medium-sized by its frequency. The CDR3 here is CASSSGTSDTDTQYF. The chain carries TRBV11-1 and TRBJ2-3; TCRdb's D call, TRBD2, is unchecked because there is no DNA. Per the germline V gene, CDR1 is SGHAT and CDR2 is FQDESV (reference sequence). This CDR3 is 15 amino acids long.

Considering frequency, this clonotype is medium-sized. J is TRBJ2-5 and V is TRBV29-1; the TRBD2 assignment by TCRdb is unverifiable without DNA. In germline, CDR1 is SQVTM, CDR2 ANQGSEA. This CDR3 contains 15 residues. This chain's CDR3 is CSVVWGGRGEETQYF.

Frequency places this clonotype as large. CDR3 region: CSVEGREPYEQYF. This rearrangement joins TRBV29-1 to TRBJ2-7; TCRdb returns TRBD1, unconfirmable since there is no DNA. This CDR3 has 13 amino acids. Germline V gene sequence: CDR1 SQVTM, CDR2 ANQGSEA.

Its frequency marks this clonotype as medium-sized (0.01 to 0.1%). The chain couples TRBV12-3 or TRBV12-4 to TRBJ1-6. CDR3 length: 12 amino acids. CDR3 amino acids: CASSFPNSPLHF.

This chain joins TRBV5-1 and TRBJ2-3; with no DNA, the TCRdb D assignment of TRBD2 cannot be verified. This CDR3 spans 20 amino acids. Germline V lookup: CDR1 SGHRS, CDR2 YFSETQ. Here the CDR3 reads CASSLAPGTSGGAGTDTQYF.

This clonotype is classed as medium-sized by frequency. This rearrangement joins TRBV19 to TRBJ1-2. The length of the CDR3 is 17 residues. CDR1 and CDR2 (germline): LNHDA, SQIVND (reference sequence). The CDR3: CASSIGGGPPVIYGYTF.

In terms of frequency, this clonotype is medium-sized. CDR3 loop: CASSVPPGEQYF. The chain has TRBV27 and TRBJ2-7. The CDR3 totals 12 residues. Germline loops: CDR1 MNHEY, CDR2 SMNVEV (reference sequence).

The V and J genes are TRBV6-1 and TRBJ1-1. The CDR3 length is 11 residues. Germline assignment: CDR1 MNHNS and CDR2 SASEGT. CDR3 sequence: CASSEAFEAFF.

By frequency, this clonotype is large. This rearrangement joins TRBV6-5 to TRBJ2-3; TCRdb designates TRBD1, a call that cannot be tested without DNA. CDR1 and CDR2 from the germline V gene are MNHEY and SVGAGI. This CDR3 has 15 amino acids. This CDR3 reads CASSYAGAGMDTQYF.

This clonotype shows up as medium-sized by frequency. This chain connects TRBV19 to TRBJ2-1; TCRdb designates TRBD2, a call that cannot be tested without DNA. The CDR3 loop spans 15 amino acids. The germline V gene has CDR1 LNHDA and CDR2 SQIVND (reference sequence). The CDR3 loop reads CASRVAGSSYNEQFF.

This clonotype is identified as medium-sized from frequency. This chain uses TRBV5-5 with TRBJ1-6. The CDR3 is 16 amino acids. Germline V gives CDR1 SGHKS, CDR2 YYEKEE (reference sequence). This CDR3 is CASSPSRGTNDSPLHF.

By frequency, this clonotype registers medium-sized. The chain is built from TRBV19 and TRBJ1-2; TCRdb's D call, TRBD1, is unchecked because there is no DNA. CDR1 is LNHDA and CDR2 is SQIVND in the germline V gene (reference sequence). This CDR3 is 13 amino acids long. This CDR3 is CASSPEVSYGYTF. Filled out from reference TRBV19 and TRBJ1-2, the complete variable domain reads DGGITQSPKYLFRKEGQNVTLSCEQNLNHDAMYWYRQDPGQGLRLIYYSQIVNDFQKGDIAEGYSVSREKKESFPLTVTSAQKNPTAFYLCASSPEVSYGYTFGSGTRLTVV.

Judged by frequency, this clonotype is medium-sized. The gene calls are TRBV6-5 and TRBJ1-5. CDR1 and CDR2 (germline): MNHEY, SVGAGI. This CDR3 contains 13 residues. The CDR3 region is CASSYAIIGPQHF.

This clonotype is identified as medium-sized (0.01 to 0.1%) from frequency. J is TRBJ2-2 and V is TRBV15; TCRdb picks TRBD1, but there is no DNA to check that call. The CDR3 contains 15 residues. The V gene's germline CDR1 is LNHNV and CDR2 YYDKDF (reference sequence). CDR3 region: CATSIGTGDTGELFF. Based on the CDR3 plus reference TRBV15 and TRBJ2-2, the full variable domain is DAMVIQNPRYQVTQFGKPVTLSCSQTLNHNVMYWYQQKSSQAPKLLFHYYDKDFNNEADTPDNFQSRRPNTSFCFLDIRSPGLGDTAMYLCATSIGTGDTGELFFGEGSRLTVL.

The chain couples TRBV5-1 to TRBJ2-7; TCRdb's assignment of TRBD1 cannot be checked, as there is no DNA. Germline V CDR1 and CDR2: SGHRS, YFSETQ. The CDR3 extends over 13 amino acids. CDR3 sequence reads: CASSYGQAYEQYF.

The V and J genes are TRBV7-9 and TRBJ1-6. Germline values: CDR1 SEHNR, CDR2 FQNEAQ (reference sequence). This CDR3 has 15 amino acids. The CDR3 sequence: CASSLNQFYNSPLHF.

In terms of frequency, this clonotype is medium-sized. The chain is built from TRBV5-6 and TRBJ1-2. This CDR3 spans 16 amino acids. Germline values: CDR1 SGHDT, CDR2 YYEEEE. The CDR3 sequence is CASSWDRGLANYGYTF.

This clonotype ranks as medium-sized (0.01 to 0.1%) in terms of frequency. The chain recombines TRBV6-2 or TRBV6-3 with TRBJ2-3; TCRdb picks TRBD2, but there is no DNA to check that call. Germline CDR1 MNHEY, CDR2 SVGEGT. The CDR3 contains 14 residues. The CDR3 spells CASRKLGSTDTQYF.

Judged by frequency, this clonotype is medium-sized. The chain uses TRBV27 and TRBJ2-7; the D call of TRBD2 rests on TCRdb alone, since no DNA is present to check it. The length of the CDR3 is 15 residues. Per germline, CDR1 MNHEY and CDR2 SMNVEV (reference sequence). The CDR3 sequence is CASSRLAGVSYEQYF.

Considering frequency, this clonotype is medium-sized. The chain uses TRBV13 and TRBJ2-3. Germline values: CDR1 PRHDT, CDR2 FYEKMQ (reference sequence). This CDR3 has 12 amino acids. The CDR3 loop reads CASSLGTDTQYF.

This chain links TRBV6-5 with TRBJ1-1; the TCRdb D gene call, TRBD1, has no DNA to confirm it. The CDR3 length is 15 residues. Germline CDR1 is MNHEY and CDR2 is SVGAGI. The CDR3 sequence: CASSRRQGGYTEAFF.

The chain links TRBV18 to TRBJ1-1; TCRdb returns TRBD1, unconfirmable since there is no DNA. This CDR3 has 15 amino acids. The germline CDR1 and CDR2 sequences are KGHSH and LQKENI. CDR3 sequence: CASSATGVGNTEAFF.

This clonotype shows up as medium-sized (0.01 to 0.1%) by frequency. The rearrangement links TRBV30 to TRBJ2-5; TCRdb indicates TRBD1, and absent DNA this call remains unverified. The CDR3 is 13 amino acids. From germline, CDR1 is GTSNPN and CDR2 SVGIG (reference sequence). CDR3 sequence: CAWTRTVQETQYF.

The chain is built from TRBV30 and TRBJ2-5; TCRdb's assignment of TRBD1 cannot be checked, as there is no DNA. Germline V gene lookup returns CDR1 GTSNPN and CDR2 SVGIG (reference sequence). This CDR3 region has 14 residues. The CDR3 loop reads CAWSQKTGQETQYF.

Judged by frequency, this clonotype is medium-sized (0.01 to 0.1%). This chain connects TRBV18 to TRBJ2-5; TCRdb reports TRBD1, a call that lacks DNA to check it against. CDR3 length equals 15 residues. CDR1 KGHSH and CDR2 LQKENI come from the germline V gene. The CDR3 sequence is CASSNLQGYQETQYF.

The gene calls are TRBV5-1 and TRBJ2-3. Germline-derived CDR1 and CDR2 are SGHRS and YFSETQ. This CDR3 region has 16 residues. The CDR3 reads CASRLGLAESTDTQYF.

The chain employs TRBV6-5 and TRBJ1-2; there is no DNA to check the TCRdb D call of TRBD1. Germline CDR1 is MNHEY and CDR2 is SVGAGI. The CDR3 loop spans 16 amino acids. CDR3 sequence reads: CASSSGGTAFNYGYTF.

The CDR3 loop is CASSTGLADTQYF. The rearrangement links TRBV12-3 or TRBV12-4 to TRBJ2-3; TCRdb lists TRBD1, though no DNA is available to test this call. The CDR3 totals 13 residues.